This T cell receptor (beta chain) emerged from a study of cytomegalovirus exposure and HLA in healthy donors. CDR3 length equals 15 residues. V shed 0 bases and J shed 9 bases, with 15 bases lying between them. Germline V gives CDR1 GTSNPN, CDR2 SVGIG (reference sequence). The PCR contained 60 Vbeta and 13 Jbeta primers. Data came from immunoSEQ multiplex PCR; TCRdb stores just in-frame clones and leaves some out. The table records about 93,000 clones, approximately 81% of them present only once. The chain is built from TRBV30 and TRBJ1-6; D is perhaps TRBD1 (5 bases). The sequencing input was PBMCs. The TCR sequence derives from a woman aged 35 to 49 in good health and CMV-seronegative. CDR3 sequence (DNA): TGTGCCTGGAGTGTACCTTGGTCAGGGTCTTCACCCCTCCACTTT. It codes for CAWSVPWSGSSPLHF.